Listed below are T cell receptor beta chains from one sample, sequenced in a study of shared clonotypes between healthy human individuals. Produced via immunoSEQ multiplex PCR; TCRdb's table is partial and in-frame only. The top ten clones hold around 0.14% of a sample with a few million clones, roughly 92% of them seen once. Sequencing was performed on naive CD4+ T cells sorted from blood. All receptors derive from a man aged 18 to 29 in good health. Both conserved end residues are part of each CDR3. The order of the fields is CDR3 protein, CDR3 DNA, clone size, J gene, V gene, D gene. The D gene is left open where the match is weak. A row's size may be missing; if present it is once, few, many or a size class.

CDR3 protein: CAWSQTGRDTQYF
CDR3 DNA: TGTGCCTGGAGCCAGACAGGGAGAGATACGCAGTATTTT
clone size: .
J gene: TRBJ2-3
V gene: TRBV30
D gene: TRBD1

CDR3 protein: CASSPRGKAETGELFF
CDR3 DNA: TGTGCCAGCTCCCCGAGAGGGAAGGCTGAGACCGGGGAGCTGTTTTTT
clone size: .
J gene: TRBJ2-2
V gene: TRBV18
D gene: .

CDR3 protein: CSVVPGLAGGGSYEQYF
CDR3 DNA: TGCAGCGTGGTACCGGGACTAGCGGGGGGTGGAAGCTACGAGCAGTACTTC
clone size: once
J gene: TRBJ2-7
V gene: TRBV29-1
D gene: TRBD2

CDR3 protein: CASSLPGAGGETQYF
CDR3 DNA: TGTGCCAGCAGCTTGCCCGGGGCGGGTGGAGAGACCCAGTACTTC
clone size: .
J gene: TRBJ2-5
V gene: TRBV5-4
D gene: .

CDR3 protein: CASSAVGGTAFTGELFF
CDR3 DNA: TGCGCCAGCAGCGCGGTTGGGGGGACAGCGTTCACCGGGGAGCTGTTTTTT
clone size: .
J gene: TRBJ2-2
V gene: TRBV5-1
D gene: .

CDR3 protein: CAWSVPIDRQPQHF
CDR3 DNA: TGTGCCTGGAGTGTACCTATTGACAGGCAGCCCCAGCATTTT
clone size: .
J gene: TRBJ1-5
V gene: TRBV30
D gene: .

CDR3 protein: CASSRTPGTGMDTIYF
CDR3 DNA: TGTGCCAGCAGTCGAACCCCCGGGACAGGGATGGACACCATATATTTT
clone size: .
J gene: TRBJ1-3
V gene: TRBV9
D gene: TRBD1

CDR3 protein: CASSPPMSYEQYF
CDR3 DNA: TGTGCCAGCTCACCACCGATGTCCTACGAGCAGTACTTC
clone size: .
J gene: TRBJ2-7
V gene: TRBV18
D gene: .

CDR3 protein: CAWSVGAGANQPQHF
CDR3 DNA: TGTGCCTGGAGTGTAGGGGCAGGGGCGAATCAGCCCCAGCATTTT
clone size: once
J gene: TRBJ1-5
V gene: TRBV30
D gene: .

CDR3 protein: CAWGRRDSTLNEQFF
CDR3 DNA: TGTGCCTGGGGCCGCCGGGATTCGACGCTCAATGAGCAGTTCTTC
clone size: .
J gene: TRBJ2-1
V gene: TRBV30
D gene: .

CDR3 protein: CASRIHQGNYGYTF
CDR3 DNA: TGCGCCAGCCGTATCCACCAGGGTAACTATGGCTACACCTTC
clone size: .
J gene: TRBJ1-2
V gene: TRBV5-1
D gene: .

CDR3 protein: CASSSQGLTYEQYF
CDR3 DNA: TGTGCCAGCAGTTCACAGGGGCTCACCTACGAGCAGTACTTC
clone size: once
J gene: TRBJ2-7
V gene: TRBV28
D gene: TRBD1

CDR3 protein: CASSLEDLSTDTQYF
CDR3 DNA: TGTGCCAGCAGCCTGGAGGACTTATCTACAGATACGCAGTATTTT
clone size: .
J gene: TRBJ2-3
V gene: TRBV5-4
D gene: .

CDR3 protein: CASSLEPGSTDTQYF
CDR3 DNA: TGTGCCAGCAGCTTAGAACCGGGAAGCACAGATACGCAGTATTTT
clone size: .
J gene: TRBJ2-3
V gene: TRBV7-9
D gene: .

CDR3 protein: CASLRQVRTEAFF
CDR3 DNA: TGTGCCAGCCTGAGACAAGTCCGGACTGAAGCTTTCTTT
clone size: few
J gene: TRBJ1-1
V gene: TRBV6-1
D gene: .

CDR3 protein: CAWSVRGGTRGEQYF
CDR3 DNA: TGTGCCTGGAGTGTACGAGGCGGGACACGAGGGGAGCAGTACTTC
clone size: .
J gene: TRBJ2-5
V gene: TRBV30
D gene: .

CDR3 protein: CASSVGDVPNEKLFF
CDR3 DNA: TGTGCCAGCAGCGTGGGGGACGTCCCTAATGAAAAACTGTTTTTT
clone size: .
J gene: TRBJ1-4
V gene: TRBV5-4
D gene: .

CDR3 protein: CAISEGGNYEQYF
CDR3 DNA: TGTGCCATCAGTGAGGGGGGTAATTACGAGCAGTACTTC
clone size: once
J gene: TRBJ2-7
V gene: TRBV10-3
D gene: .

CDR3 protein: CANTLRRTGEETQYF
CDR3 DNA: TGTGCCAACACCCTCCGTCGGACAGGTGAAGAGACCCAGTACTTC
clone size: .
J gene: TRBJ2-5
V gene: TRBV10-3
D gene: TRBD1

CDR3 protein: CSARGSYGYTF
CDR3 DNA: TGCAGTGCTAGAGGAAGTTATGGCTACACCTTC
clone size: .
J gene: TRBJ1-2
V gene: TRBV20-1
D gene: .

CDR3 protein: CASSLKSEKLFF
CDR3 DNA: TGTGCCAGCTCATTAAAATCTGAAAAACTGTTTTTT
clone size: .
J gene: TRBJ1-4
V gene: TRBV18
D gene: .

CDR3 protein: CASRENTEAFF
CDR3 DNA: TGTGCCAGTCGAGAGAACACTGAAGCTTTCTTT
clone size: .
J gene: TRBJ1-1
V gene: TRBV28
D gene: .

CDR3 protein: CAWTTGVNQPQHF
CDR3 DNA: TGTGCCTGGACCACAGGGGTCAATCAGCCCCAGCATTTT
clone size: .
J gene: TRBJ1-5
V gene: TRBV30
D gene: TRBD1

CDR3 protein: CASSLGEAIGELFF
CDR3 DNA: TGCGCCAGCAGCTTGGGGGAAGCAATCGGGGAGCTGTTTTTT
clone size: .
J gene: TRBJ2-2
V gene: TRBV5-1
D gene: .

CDR3 protein: CASSLGEFRGNTEAFF
CDR3 DNA: TGTGCCAGCAGCTTAGGGGAGTTTCGGGGGAACACTGAAGCTTTCTTT
clone size: .
J gene: TRBJ1-1
V gene: TRBV7-8
D gene: .

CDR3 protein: CASSIGPPGIHEQYF
CDR3 DNA: TGTGCCAGTAGTATAGGCCCCCCAGGGATCCACGAGCAGTACTTC
clone size: once
J gene: TRBJ2-7
V gene: TRBV19
D gene: .

CDR3 protein: CAISEYEGSYEQYF
CDR3 DNA: TGTGCCATCAGTGAGTATGAGGGAAGCTACGAGCAGTACTTC
clone size: .
J gene: TRBJ2-7
V gene: TRBV10-3
D gene: .

CDR3 protein: CASSPDRVEGAFF
CDR3 DNA: TGTGCCAGCTCACCCGACAGGGTTGAGGGAGCTTTCTTT
clone size: .
J gene: TRBJ1-1
V gene: TRBV18
D gene: TRBD1

CDR3 protein: CASSSGTQNSPLHF
CDR3 DNA: TGTGCCAGCAGCTCCGGGACACAGAATTCACCCCTCCACTTT
clone size: few
J gene: TRBJ1-6
V gene: TRBV7-9
D gene: .

CDR3 protein: CASSFQGSGEQYF
CDR3 DNA: TGTGCCAGCAGCTTTCAAGGGTCAGGCGAGCAGTACTTC
clone size: .
J gene: TRBJ2-7
V gene: TRBV7-3
D gene: .

CDR3 protein: CSVGVGGRDSPLHF
CDR3 DNA: TGCAGCGTTGGAGTAGGGGGCAGGGATTCACCCCTCCACTTT
clone size: .
J gene: TRBJ1-6
V gene: TRBV29-1
D gene: TRBD1

CDR3 protein: CASSVRGRTDTQYF
CDR3 DNA: TGTGCCAGCAGTGTCCGGGGACGCACAGATACGCAGTATTTT
clone size: once
J gene: TRBJ2-3
V gene: TRBV11-1
D gene: .

CDR3 protein: CSVSQGMNTEAFF
CDR3 DNA: TGCAGCGTGAGTCAGGGGATGAACACTGAAGCTTTCTTT
clone size: .
J gene: TRBJ1-1
V gene: TRBV29-1
D gene: .

CDR3 protein: CASSQRGQDQSHF
CDR3 DNA: TGCGCCAGCAGCCAAAGAGGACAGGACCAAAGCCACTTC
clone size: .
J gene: TRBJ1-2
V gene: TRBV4-1
D gene: TRBD1

CDR3 protein: CASSLGASRYGEQYF
CDR3 DNA: TGTGCCAGCAGCCTGGGGGCTAGCAGGTATGGGGAGCAGTACTTC
clone size: .
J gene: TRBJ2-7
V gene: TRBV11-2
D gene: .

CDR3 protein: CASSQGTSGPGTDTQYF
CDR3 DNA: TGCGCCAGCAGCCAAGGGACTAGCGGCCCCGGCACAGATACGCAGTATTTT
clone size: .
J gene: TRBJ2-3
V gene: TRBV4-1
D gene: TRBD2

CDR3 protein: CASSTGQSRQNTEAFF
CDR3 DNA: TGTGCCAGCAGCACAGGACAATCGCGGCAGAACACTGAAGCTTTCTTT
clone size: .
J gene: TRBJ1-1
V gene: TRBV5-6
D gene: .

CDR3 protein: CASTATGISNQPQHF
CDR3 DNA: TGTGCCAGTACGGCAACAGGGATTAGCAATCAGCCCCAGCATTTT
clone size: .
J gene: TRBJ1-5
V gene: TRBV19
D gene: .

CDR3 protein: CASSLDVGQGRLKLFF
CDR3 DNA: TGCGCCAGCAGCTTGGACGTGGGACAGGGACGTTTAAAACTGTTTTTT
clone size: .
J gene: TRBJ1-4
V gene: TRBV5-1
D gene: TRBD1

CDR3 protein: CATGADYGYTF
CDR3 DNA: TGTGCCACAGGGGCAGACTATGGCTACACCTTC
clone size: .
J gene: TRBJ1-2
V gene: TRBV10-3
D gene: .

CDR3 protein: CAWSVHRTVNSPLHF
CDR3 DNA: TGTGCCTGGAGTGTACACAGGACAGTTAATTCACCCCTCCACTTT
clone size: .
J gene: TRBJ1-6
V gene: TRBV30
D gene: .

CDR3 protein: CASRSAQGAQHF
CDR3 DNA: TGTGCCAGTAGGAGTGCCCAGGGGGCCCAGCATTTT
clone size: .
J gene: TRBJ1-5
V gene: TRBV19
D gene: TRBD1

CDR3 protein: CASSDQVPGNTIYF
CDR3 DNA: TGCGCCAGCAGCGACCAGGTGCCTGGAAACACCATATATTTT
clone size: once
J gene: TRBJ1-3
V gene: TRBV5-1
D gene: .

CDR3 protein: CASSPAGAKNIQYF
CDR3 DNA: TGTGCCAGCTCACCAGCGGGAGCCAAAAACATTCAGTACTTC
clone size: .
J gene: TRBJ2-4
V gene: TRBV18
D gene: .

CDR3 protein: CASASLLKRAETQYF
CDR3 DNA: TGTGCCAGCGCCTCCCTCTTAAAGCGCGCGGAGACCCAGTACTTC
clone size: .
J gene: TRBJ2-5
V gene: TRBV6-5
D gene: .

CDR3 protein: CASSSPGQGVYEQYF
CDR3 DNA: TGTGCCAGTAGTTCTCCCGGGCAAGGGGTCTACGAGCAGTACTTC
clone size: .
J gene: TRBJ2-7
V gene: TRBV19
D gene: .

CDR3 protein: CASSTSGRETQYF
CDR3 DNA: TGTGCCAGTAGTACATCCGGACGTGAGACCCAGTACTTC
clone size: .
J gene: TRBJ2-5
V gene: TRBV19
D gene: .

CDR3 protein: CASSQRGQGADSYEQYF
CDR3 DNA: TGCGCCAGCAGCCAAAGAGGACAGGGGGCGGATTCCTACGAGCAGTACTTC
clone size: once
J gene: TRBJ2-7
V gene: TRBV4-1
D gene: TRBD1